Listed here is a single TCR beta chain. What it binds is unknown. The data derive from a study of regulatory T cells in long-lasting Graves disease. Through Arm-PCR of CDR3 regions and iRepertoire HTBI primers, TCR beta libraries were built. TCRdb itself ran the multiplex PCR reads through MiXCR, one entry per CDR3 protein. The table has fewer than 650,000 distinct CDR3 sequences, 15% to 20% seen once. V gave up 4 bases and J gave up 3 bases; unmatched junction bases: 8. This CDR3 contains 15 residues. Germline V gene data show CDR1 as GTSNPN and CDR2 as SVGIG (reference sequence). Study findings and constraints: Persistent disease was characterized by preferential usage of TRBV28, TRBJ1-2 and TRBJ2-5.

The time point was: newly diagnosed GD, antithyroid drugs for less than 3 months. The TCR library used RNA extracted from PBMCs. The patients were drawn from one endocrinology department in Xi'an, China. These data were likewise used in another study, on T cells in Graves' hyperthyroidism and ophthalmopathy. As that report states: For the diagnoses, clinical symptoms, serum thyroxine and TRAb, thyroid ultrasound and orbital computed tomography were used.

This clonotype was sampled from a man between 18 and 29 years old with Graves disease. The chain is built from TRBV30 and TRBJ2-3, with TRBD1 matching 9 bases. This material consisted of peripheral blood mononuclear cells (PBMCs), taken at new diagnosis, from a patient treated with antithyroid drugs. The CDR3 sequence: CAWNPLGQGTDTQYF. CDR3 nucleotides: TGTGCCTGGAATCCTCTGGGACAGGGAACAGATACGCAGTATTTT.